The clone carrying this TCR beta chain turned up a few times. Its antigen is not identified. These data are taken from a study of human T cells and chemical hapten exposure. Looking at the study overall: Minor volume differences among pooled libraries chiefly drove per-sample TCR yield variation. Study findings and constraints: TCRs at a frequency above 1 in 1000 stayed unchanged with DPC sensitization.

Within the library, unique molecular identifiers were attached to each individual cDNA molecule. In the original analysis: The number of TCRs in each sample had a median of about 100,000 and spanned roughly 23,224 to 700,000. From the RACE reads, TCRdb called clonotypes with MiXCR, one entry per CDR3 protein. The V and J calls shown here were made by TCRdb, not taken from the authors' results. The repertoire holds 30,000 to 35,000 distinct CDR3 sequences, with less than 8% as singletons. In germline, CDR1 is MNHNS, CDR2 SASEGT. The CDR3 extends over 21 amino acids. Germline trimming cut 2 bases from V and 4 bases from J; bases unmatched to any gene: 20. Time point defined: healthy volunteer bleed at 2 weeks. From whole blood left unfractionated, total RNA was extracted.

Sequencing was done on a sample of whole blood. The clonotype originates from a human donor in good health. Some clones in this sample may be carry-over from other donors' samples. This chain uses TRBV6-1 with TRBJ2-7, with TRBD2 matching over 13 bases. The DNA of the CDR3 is TGTGCCAGCAGTGAAAGGGGAAGGGACAGACTAGCGGGAGGCCACGGATACGAGCAGTACTTC. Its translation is CASSERGRDRLAGGHGYEQYF.